This T cell receptor beta chain was retrieved from a study of blood T cell repertoires in COVID-19. This table comes from immunoSEQ multiplex PCR, and its TCRdb copy is limited to in-frame clones, with some not included. The repertoire holds fewer than 700,000 clones, with 70% to 90% as singletons. The CDR3 has 15 residues. Germline CDR1 reads SGHRS; CDR2 reads YFSETQ. With V trimmed by 8 bases and J by 7 bases, 15 bases remained unmatched. The receptor comes from a woman aged 50 to 60 with COVID-19, enrolled during active disease. J is TRBJ1-2 and V is TRBV5-1, with 9 bases fitting TRBD1. The sample was peripheral blood. CDR3 loop: CASRGTIQGASGYTF. The CDR3 coding sequence is TGCGCCAGTCGGGGGACCATACAGGGGGCGAGTGGCTACACCTTC.